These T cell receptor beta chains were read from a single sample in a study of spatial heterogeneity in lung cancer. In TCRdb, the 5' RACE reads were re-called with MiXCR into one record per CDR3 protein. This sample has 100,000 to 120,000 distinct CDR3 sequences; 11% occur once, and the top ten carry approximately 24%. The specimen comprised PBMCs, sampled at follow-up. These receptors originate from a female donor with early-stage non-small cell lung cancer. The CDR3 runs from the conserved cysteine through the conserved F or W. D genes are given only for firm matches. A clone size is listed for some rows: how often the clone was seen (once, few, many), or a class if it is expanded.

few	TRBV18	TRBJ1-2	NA	CASSGDPGFRGYTF	TGTGCCAGCTCCGGTGACCCAGGATTTCGGGGCTACACCTTC
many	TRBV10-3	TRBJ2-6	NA	CAISGRSSGANVLTF	TGTGCCATCAGTGGTCGGAGCTCTGGGGCCAACGTCCTGACTTTC
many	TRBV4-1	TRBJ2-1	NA	CASSQAALRTGTRGNEQFF	TGCGCCAGCAGCCAAGCGGCACTGAGAACGGGGACACGGGGCAATGAGCAGTTCTTC
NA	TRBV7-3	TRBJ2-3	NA	CASSQQGRTTDTQYF	TGTGCCAGCAGCCAACAAGGACGGACCACAGATACGCAGTATTTT
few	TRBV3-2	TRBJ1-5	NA	CARGGNQPQHF	TGTGCTAGAGGGGGGAATCAGCCCCAGCATTTT
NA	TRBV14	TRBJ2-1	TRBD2	CASRGRGPNYNEQFF	TGTGCCAGCAGGGGGAGGGGTCCAAACTACAATGAGCAGTTCTTC
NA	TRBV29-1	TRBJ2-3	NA	CSVEGGGPDTQYF	TGCAGCGTTGAAGGCGGGGGCCCCGATACGCAGTATTTT
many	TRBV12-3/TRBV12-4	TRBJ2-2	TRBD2	CASSYKGLATTGELFF	TGTGCCAGCAGTTATAAGGGACTAGCCACCACCGGGGAGCTGTTTTTT
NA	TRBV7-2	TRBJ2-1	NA	CASSQYGQYNEQFF	TGTGCCAGCAGCCAATATGGACAGTACAATGAGCAGTTCTTC
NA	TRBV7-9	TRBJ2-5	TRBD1	CASRGTGESETQYF	TGTGCCAGCAGAGGGACAGGGGAATCGGAGACCCAGTACTTC
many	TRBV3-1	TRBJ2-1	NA	CASSHAGSRPYNEQFF	TGTGCCAGCAGCCATGCAGGGTCCCGCCCTTACAATGAGCAGTTCTTC
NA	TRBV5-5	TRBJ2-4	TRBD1	CASSLRQRDRAENIQYF	TGTGCCAGCAGCTTGAGGCAGCGGGACAGGGCGGAAAACATTCAGTACTTC
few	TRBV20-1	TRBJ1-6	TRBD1	CSAVPQGAPNNSPLHF	TGCAGTGCTGTCCCACAGGGGGCGCCTAATAATTCACCCCTCCACTTT
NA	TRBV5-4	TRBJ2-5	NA	CASSHGGFQETQNF	TGTGCCAGCAGCCACGGGGGTTTCCAAGAGACCCAGAACTTC
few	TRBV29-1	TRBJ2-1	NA	CSVAAGVSSYNEQFF	TGCAGCGTGGCTGCTGGGGTTAGCTCCTACAATGAGCAGTTCTTC
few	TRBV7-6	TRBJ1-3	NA	CASSLAMMGNTIYF	TGTGCCAGCAGCTTAGCTATGATGGGAAACACCATATATTTT
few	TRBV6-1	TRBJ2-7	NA	CASRTARGEQYF	TGTGCCAGCAGGACAGCCCGGGGCGAGCAGTACTTC
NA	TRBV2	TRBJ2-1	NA	CASRGLSYNEQFF	TGTGCCAGCAGGGGACTCTCCTACAATGAGCAGTTCTTC
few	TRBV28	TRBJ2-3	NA	CASTSGDTDTQYF	TGTGCCAGCACCTCGGGGGACACAGATACGCAGTATTTT
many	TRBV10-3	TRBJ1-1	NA	CAISESQGLGNTEAFF	TGTGCCATCAGTGAATCACAGGGTCTGGGAAACACTGAAGCTTTCTTT
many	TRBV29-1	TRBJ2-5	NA	CSVATNPGPETQYF	TGCAGCGTTGCGACGAATCCGGGGCCGGAGACCCAGTACTTC
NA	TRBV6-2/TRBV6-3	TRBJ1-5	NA	CAGARNSNQPQHF	TGTGCCGGCGCGCGTAATAGCAATCAGCCCCAGCATTTT
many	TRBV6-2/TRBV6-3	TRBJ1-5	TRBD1	CASSYGRGGVRGQPQHF	TGTGCCAGCAGTTACGGACGAGGGGGCGTCCGGGGTCAGCCCCAGCATTTT
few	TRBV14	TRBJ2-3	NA	CASSQDSLLTDTQYF	TGTGCCAGCAGCCAAGACTCTCTGTTGACAGATACGCAGTATTTT
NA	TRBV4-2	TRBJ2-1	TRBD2	CASSQDLPLFSGRAPEQFF	TGTGCCAGCAGCCAAGATCTCCCCCTTTTTAGCGGGAGGGCCCCTGAGCAGTTCTTC
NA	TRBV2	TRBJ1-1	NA	CASSATRIGNTEAFF	TGTGCCAGCAGTGCCACGCGTATTGGGAACACTGAAGCTTTCTTT
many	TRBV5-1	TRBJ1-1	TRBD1	CASSLVGQGARNTEAFF	TGCGCCAGCAGCTTGGTGGGACAGGGGGCGCGAAACACTGAAGCTTTCTTT
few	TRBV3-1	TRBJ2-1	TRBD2	CASSPTNSGGGDNEQFF	TGTGCCAGCAGCCCCACCAATTCGGGGGGGGGTGACAATGAGCAGTTCTTC
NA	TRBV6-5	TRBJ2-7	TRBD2	CASSYSSSSGLYEQYF	TGTGCCAGCAGTTACTCGAGCTCTAGCGGGCTGTACGAGCAGTACTTC
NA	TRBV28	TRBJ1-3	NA	CASKPHQAGNTIYF	TGTGCCAGCAAGCCGCACCAAGCTGGAAACACCATATATTTT
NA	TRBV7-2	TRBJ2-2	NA	CASSVSYTITGELFF	TGTGCCAGCAGCGTTTCCTATACGATCACCGGGGAGCTGTTTTTT
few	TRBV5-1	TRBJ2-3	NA	CASSARGITTDTQYF	TGCGCCAGCAGCGCGCGGGGAATTACCACAGATACGCAGTATTTT
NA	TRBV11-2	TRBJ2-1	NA	CASSPARGPYNEQFF	TGTGCCAGCAGCCCGGCGCGGGGCCCCTACAATGAGCAGTTCTTC
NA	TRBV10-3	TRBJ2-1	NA	CAISESGGGSYNEQFF	TGTGCCATCAGTGAGTCGGGGGGAGGATCCTACAATGAGCAGTTCTTC
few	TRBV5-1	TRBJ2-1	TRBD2	CASSLPSGSSYNEQFF	TGCGCCAGCAGCTTACCTAGCGGGAGCTCCTACAATGAGCAGTTCTTC
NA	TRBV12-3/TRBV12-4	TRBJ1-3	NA	CASRPSRAGNTIYF	TGTGCCAGCAGACCGAGCAGAGCTGGAAACACCATATATTTT
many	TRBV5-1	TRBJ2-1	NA	CASSSQGYGGSNEQFF	TGCGCCAGCAGCTCCCAAGGGTACGGAGGGAGTAATGAGCAGTTCTTC
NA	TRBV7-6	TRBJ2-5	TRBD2	CASSSNSGKETQYF	TGTGCCAGCAGCTCAAATAGCGGGAAAGAGACCCAGTACTTC
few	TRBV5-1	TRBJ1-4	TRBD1	CASSARTGGEKLFF	TGCGCCAGCAGCGCCCGGACAGGGGGAGAAAAACTGTTTTTT
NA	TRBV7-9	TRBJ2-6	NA	CASSFVRGANVLTF	TGTGCCAGCAGCTTTGTGCGGGGGGCCAACGTCCTGACTTTC
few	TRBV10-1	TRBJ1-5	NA	CASIIGGVWHQPQHF	TGCGCCAGCATCATCGGAGGGGTTTGGCATCAGCCCCAGCATTTT
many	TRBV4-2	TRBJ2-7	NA	CASSRDISYEQYF	TGTGCCAGCTCACGGGACATCTCCTACGAGCAGTACTTC
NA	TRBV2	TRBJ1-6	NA	CASRRTDNSPLHF	TGTGCCAGCCGGAGGACGGATAATTCACCCCTCCACTTT
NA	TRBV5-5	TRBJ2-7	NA	CASSFLGEQYF	TGTGCCAGCAGCTTCCTTGGGGAGCAGTACTTC
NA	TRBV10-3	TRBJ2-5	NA	CAINSGGAYQETQYF	TGTGCCATCAATTCTGGCGGGGCGTACCAAGAGACCCAGTACTTC
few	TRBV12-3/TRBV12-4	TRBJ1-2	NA	CASSLLENYGYTF	TGTGCCAGCAGTTTACTGGAGAACTATGGCTACACCTTC
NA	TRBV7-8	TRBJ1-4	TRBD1	CASSLGPDRGEKLFF	TGTGCCAGCAGCTTAGGGCCAGACAGGGGTGAAAAACTGTTTTTT
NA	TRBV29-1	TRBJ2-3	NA	CSVDRDSTDTQYF	TGCAGCGTTGACAGGGATTCCACAGATACGCAGTATTTT
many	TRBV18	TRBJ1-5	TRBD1	CASSAGTGVNQPQHF	TGTGCCAGCTCAGCCGGGACAGGAGTCAATCAGCCCCAGCATTTT
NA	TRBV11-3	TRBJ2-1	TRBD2	CASSLADQGLAGNNEQFF	TGTGCCAGCAGCTTAGCCGACCAGGGACTAGCGGGGAACAATGAGCAGTTCTTC
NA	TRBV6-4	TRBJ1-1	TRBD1	CASSESWTGRTEAFF	TGTGCCAGCAGTGAGTCCTGGACAGGGAGGACTGAAGCTTTCTTT
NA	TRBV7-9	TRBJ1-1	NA	CASSLAQDTEAFF	TGTGCCAGCAGCTTAGCTCAGGACACTGAAGCTTTCTTT
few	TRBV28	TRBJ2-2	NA	CASSLRQFTGELFF	TGTGCCAGCAGTTTACGGCAGTTCACCGGGGAGCTGTTTTTT
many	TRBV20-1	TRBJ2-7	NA	CSARERGISPYEQYF	TGCAGTGCTAGAGAACGCGGAATTAGTCCCTACGAGCAGTACTTC
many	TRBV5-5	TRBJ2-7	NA	CASSWGAGSASYEQYF	TGTGCCAGCAGCTGGGGCGCGGGTAGCGCCTCCTACGAGCAGTACTTC
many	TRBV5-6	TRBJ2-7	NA	CASSGGPTYEQYF	TGTGCCAGCAGCGGGGGTCCCACCTACGAGCAGTACTTC